The entry below describes one T cell receptor (beta chain). Its antigen is not identified. The sample comes from a study of shared clonotypes between healthy human individuals. Germline CDR1 is MNHNY and CDR2 is SVGAGI (reference sequence). V lost 2 bases and J lost 6; bases outside the gene matches: 2. The CDR3 is 15 residues long. Deep was the level used in running the assay. TCRdb's copy holds only in-frame clones and misses some; the assay was immunoSEQ multiplex PCR. The data show roughly 2 million clones, around 96% seen once. Findings and limits, study-wide: Compared with memory subsets, naive subsets generally had larger estimated richness. For naive CD4 cells, around 5% of clonotypes were shared across a handful of donors.

Only CD45RO-negative cells positively selected for CCR7 counted as naive CD8 cells, so terminally differentiated effector memory CD45RA+ cells were excluded. Those who donated, Caucasian adults without exception, all lived in Nashville, Tennessee. The V call is TRBV6-6, the J call TRBJ2-1; 12 bases line up with TRBD2. The sequencing sample was made of naive CD8+ T cells sorted from blood. The receptor's source is a man aged 18-30 years in good health. CDR3 loop: CASSYPSGGVNEQFF. CDR3 DNA sequence: TGTGCCAGCAGTTACCCTAGCGGGGGGGTCAATGAGCAGTTCTTC.